One T cell receptor beta chain is described in this entry. The table came from immunoSEQ multiplex PCR; TCRdb's copy has only in-frame clones and leaves some out. This repertoire shows 200,000 to 300,000 clones, approximately 86% found once; its top ten account for under 3%. This sample stems from a study of blood T cell repertoires in COVID-19. Participants were aged about 18 to 90 years from 20 to 30 US areas. Grouping used clinical history reported by participants in a survey and questionnaire. Sequences were obtained from PBMCs or T cells enriched from blood (not recorded which). This receptor was obtained from a woman aged 18-35 years who had recovered from COVID-19.

CDR3 protein: CASSLVGQGANNYGYTF. CDR3 nucleotide sequence: TGTGCCAGCAGCTTAGTCGGACAGGGCGCCAACAACTATGGCTACACCTTC. V is TRBV7-9 and J is TRBJ1-2, with 8 bases aligning to TRBD1. The ends lost 1 base at V and 2 bases at J; junction bases unmatched: 9. CDR1 is SEHNR and CDR2 is FQNEAQ in the germline V gene (reference sequence). The CDR3 has 17 residues.